There are a few counts of the clone carrying this T cell receptor beta chain. As yet, its antigen is unknown. The data are from a study of response to subunit inactivated influenza vaccine. The V gene end was trimmed by 5 bases and the J gene end by 0 bases; junction bases not matched to a gene: 13. Looked up from germline, CDR1 is MDHEN and CDR2 is SYDVKM. The CDR3 runs 19 residues. Study results and caveats: Authors proposed each seasonal influenza vaccination draws in few new T cells.

Each CDR3 protein is one row after TCRdb ran MiXCR on the RT-PCR reads. The sample has some 800,000 distinct CDR3 sequences, 21% seen once. Source: PBMCs from blood, taken about 5 days after vaccination. This clonotype originated in a man aged 50-59 years who received an inactivated influenza vaccine. The V gene is TRBV28, the J gene TRBJ1-3, with TRBD1 identical over 10 bases. CDR3 sequence (DNA): TGTGCCAGCAGTCCTATCCCGGGACAGGGGCAAATCTCTGGAAACACCATATATTTT. The encoded protein is CASSPIPGQGQISGNTIYF.